Listed here are 12 T cell receptor beta chains from one sample, sequenced in a study of identical twins. TCRdb passed the 5' RACE reads through MiXCR, listing each CDR3 protein once. In the table there are 450,000 to 650,000 distinct CDR3 sequences, 7.5% to 10% of which are singletons. These sequences were also reported in another study, on yellow fever vaccine responses in identical twins.

Sequenced material: PBMCs. Receptors originate from a woman aged 18 to 35 in good health.

The gene calls are TRBV3-1 and TRBJ1-5, with D unresolved. The CDR3 runs 13 residues. V lost 3 bases and J lost 7, with 10 bases in between. Looked up from germline, CDR1 is LGHDT and CDR2 is YNNKEL (reference sequence). DNA for the CDR3: TGTGCCAGCAGCCAGGGTATGGGACAGCCCCAGCATTTT. Translating it yields CASSQGMGQPQHF.

This clonotype was observed many times. The V gene is TRBV12-3 or TRBV12-4, the J gene TRBJ2-1; 7 bases agree with TRBD2. The CDR3 is 15 residues long. The V segment lost 6 bases and the J segment 10 bases; nucleotides outside the gene matches: 15. The CDR3 nucleotides read TGTGCCAGCAGAGCCATGACGGGAGGTGGGGAAGAGCAGTTCTTC. It codes for CASRAMTGGGEEQFF.

V is TRBV20-1 and J is TRBJ2-7, with 11 nucleotides matching TRBD2. The J segment lost 7 bases and the V segment lost 6 bases, leaving 8 bases of the junction unmatched. The CDR3 length is 13 residues. CDR1 DFQATT and CDR2 SNEGSKA come from the germline V gene (reference sequence). DNA of the CDR3: TGCAGTGCAGATCCGGGACTAGCGGAAGAGCAGTACTTC. Translating gives CSADPGLAEEQYF.

This clonotype was observed a few times. The chain couples TRBV12-3 or TRBV12-4 to TRBJ2-1, with TRBD2 matching 9 bases. This CDR3 has 15 amino acids. The V gene end was trimmed by 6 bases and the J gene end by 6 bases; junction bases not matched to a gene: 9. This chain's CDR3 is CASSRAGGNVNEQFF. The DNA for the CDR3 is TGTGCCAGCAGCAGAGCGGGAGGCAATGTCAATGAGCAGTTCTTC.

The V call is TRBV29-1, the J call TRBJ2-1; no definite D call. Trimming shortened V by 4 bases and J by 8 bases, and 3 bases separated the two germline ends. In germline, CDR1 is SQVTM, CDR2 ANQGSEA. CDR3 length: 9 residues. The CDR3 DNA sequence: TGCAGCGTTGGACATGAGCAGTTCTTC. It translates to CSVGHEQFF.

The rearrangement joins TRBV15 to TRBJ2-3, with D hard to call. The length of the CDR3 is 16 residues. Trimming removed 0 bases at V and 0 bases at J, with 10 bases between. The V gene's germline CDR1 is LNHNV and CDR2 YYDKDF (reference sequence). The CDR3 reads CATSRDELGSTDTQYF. The CDR3 DNA reads as TGTGCCACCAGCAGAGATGAACTGGGGAGCACAGATACGCAGTATTTT. The full variable domain, completed using reference TRBV15 and TRBJ2-3, is DAMVIQNPRYQVTQFGKPVTLSCSQTLNHNVMYWYQQKSSQAPKLLFHYYDKDFNNEADTPDNFQSRRPNTSFCFLDIRSPGLGDTAMYLCATSRDELGSTDTQYFGPGTRLTVL.

This clonotype was detected only a few times. V is TRBV5-1 and J is TRBJ2-1, with TRBD1 matching 11 bases. The CDR3 runs to 15 residues. CDR1 and CDR2 from the germline V gene are SGHRS and YFSETQ. The V gene end was trimmed by 4 bases and the J gene end by 6 bases; junction bases not matched to a gene: 6. The CDR3 coding sequence is TGCGCCAGCAGCCGGGGACAGGGGGGAGTCAATGAGCAGTTCTTC. Amino acids: CASSRGQGGVNEQFF.

The V call is TRBV20-1, the J call TRBJ2-5, with 9 bases that match TRBD2. After removal of 3 bases from V and 3 bases from J, the junction contained 8 bases not matched to a gene. This CDR3 contains 15 residues. The germline V gene encodes CDR1 DFQATT and CDR2 SNEGSKA (reference sequence). CDR3 loop: CSASGGGGAKETQYF. In DNA form, the CDR3 reads TGCAGTGCTAGTGGCGGCGGGGGGGCGAAAGAGACCCAGTACTTC.

This clonotype was seen at least ten times. The V gene is TRBV12-3 or TRBV12-4, the J gene TRBJ2-1, with D possibly matching TRBD2 (7 bases). Trimming took 1 base from V and 6 from J, leaving 13 bases between them. CDR3 length: 15 residues. DNA for the CDR3: TGTGCCAGCAGTTTAGGCTTCGGGGGGCCCAATGAGCAGTTCTTC. As protein: CASSLGFGGPNEQFF.

This clonotype showed up just a few times. The chain links TRBV5-1 to TRBJ2-1, with a weak D call TRBD2 (6 bases). Trimming took off 3 bases at V and 5 bases at J, with 24 bases between the two ends. Germline CDR1 and CDR2: SGHRS and YFSETQ. The CDR3 totals 18 residues. CDR3 residues: CASSSTPFGTPRNNEQFF. The CDR3 nucleotides are TGCGCCAGCAGCTCTACACCATTTGGGACTCCGAGAAACAATGAGCAGTTCTTC. The whole variable domain, filled in from reference TRBV5-1 and TRBJ2-1, reads KAGVTQTPRYLIKTRGQQVTLSCSPISGHRSVSWYQQTPGQGLQFLFEYFSETQRNKGNFPGRFSGRQFSNSRSEMNVSTLELGDSALYLCASSSTPFGTPRNNEQFFGPGTRLTVL.

This clonotype was seen repeatedly, ten times or more. V and J are TRBV12-3 or TRBV12-4 and TRBJ2-2; D is tentatively TRBD1 or TRBD2 (5 bases each). V gave up 3 bases and J gave up 4 bases, with 9 bases separating them. This CDR3 is built from 14 residues. The CDR3 is CASSFEGRTGELFF. CDR3 DNA sequence: TGTGCCAGCAGTTTTGAGGGACGCACCGGGGAGCTGTTTTTT.

This clonotype has only a few counts. The chain employs TRBV2 and TRBJ1-1; the D gene is possibly TRBD1 (5 bases). V lost 5 bases, J lost 0 bases, and 7 bases lay in between. Per germline, CDR1 SNHLY and CDR2 FYNNEI. The CDR3 totals 13 residues. The CDR3 bases are TGTGCCAGCAGTTGGGGGATGAACACTGAAGCTTTCTTT. Its protein product is CASSWGMNTEAFF.